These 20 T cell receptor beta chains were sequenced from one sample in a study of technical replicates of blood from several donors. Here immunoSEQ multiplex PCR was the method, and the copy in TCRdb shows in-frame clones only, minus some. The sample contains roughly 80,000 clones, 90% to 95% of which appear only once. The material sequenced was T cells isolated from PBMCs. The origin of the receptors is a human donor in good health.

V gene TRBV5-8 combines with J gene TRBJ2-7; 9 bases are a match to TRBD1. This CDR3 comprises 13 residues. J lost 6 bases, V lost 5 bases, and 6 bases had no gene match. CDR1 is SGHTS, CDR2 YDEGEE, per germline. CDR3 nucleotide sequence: TGTGCCAGCAGTCCTACAGGGGGCAGCGAGCAGTACTTC. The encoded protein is CASSPTGGSEQYF.

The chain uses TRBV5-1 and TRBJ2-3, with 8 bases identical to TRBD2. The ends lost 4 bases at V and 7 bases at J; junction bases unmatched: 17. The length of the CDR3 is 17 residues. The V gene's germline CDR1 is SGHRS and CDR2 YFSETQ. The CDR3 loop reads CASSHGRALSLPNTQYF. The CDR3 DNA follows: TGCGCCAGCAGCCACGGGAGGGCTCTCTCCCTTCCAAATACGCAGTATTTT.

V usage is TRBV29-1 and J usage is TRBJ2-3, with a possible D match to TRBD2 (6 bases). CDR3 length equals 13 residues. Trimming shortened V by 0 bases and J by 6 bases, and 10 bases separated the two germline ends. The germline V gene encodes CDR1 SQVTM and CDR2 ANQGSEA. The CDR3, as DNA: TGCAGCGTTGAAGAAGGAGGGGACGATACGCAGTATTTT. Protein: CSVEEGGDDTQYF.

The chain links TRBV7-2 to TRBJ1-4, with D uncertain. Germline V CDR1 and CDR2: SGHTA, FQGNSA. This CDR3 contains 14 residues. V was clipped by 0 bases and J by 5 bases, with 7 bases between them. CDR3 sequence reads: CASSLAQWNEKLFF. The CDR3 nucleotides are TGTGCCAGCAGCTTAGCACAGTGGAATGAAAAACTGTTTTTT.

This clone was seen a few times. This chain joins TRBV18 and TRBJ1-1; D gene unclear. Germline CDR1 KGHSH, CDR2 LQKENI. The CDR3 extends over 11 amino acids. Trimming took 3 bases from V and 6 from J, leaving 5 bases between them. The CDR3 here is CASSPLAEAFF. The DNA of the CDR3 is TGTGCCAGCTCACCCTTAGCTGAAGCTTTCTTT. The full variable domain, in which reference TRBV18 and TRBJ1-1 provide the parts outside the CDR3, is NAGVMQNPRHLVRRRGQEARLRCSPMKGHSHVYWYRQLPEEGLKFMVYLQKENIIDESGMPKERFSAEFPKEGPSILRIQQVVRGDSAAYFCASSPLAEAFFGQGTRLTVV.

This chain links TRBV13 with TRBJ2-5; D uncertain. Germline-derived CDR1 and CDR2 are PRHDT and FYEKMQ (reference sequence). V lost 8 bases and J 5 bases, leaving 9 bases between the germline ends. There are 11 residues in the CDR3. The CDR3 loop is CASARYETQYF. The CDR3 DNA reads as TGTGCCAGCGCCAGGTACGAGACCCAGTACTTC.

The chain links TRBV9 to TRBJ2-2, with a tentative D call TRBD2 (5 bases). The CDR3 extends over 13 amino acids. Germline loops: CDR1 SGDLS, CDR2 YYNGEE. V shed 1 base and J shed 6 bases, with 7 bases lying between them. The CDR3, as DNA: TGTGCCAGCAGCGTACTAGCCGCCGGGGAGCTGTTTTTT. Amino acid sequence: CASSVLAAGELFF.

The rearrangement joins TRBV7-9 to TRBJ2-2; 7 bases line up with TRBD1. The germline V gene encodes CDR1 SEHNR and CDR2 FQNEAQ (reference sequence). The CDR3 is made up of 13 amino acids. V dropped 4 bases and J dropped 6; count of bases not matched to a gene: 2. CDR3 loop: CASSSGGPGELFF. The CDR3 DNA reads TGTGCCAGCAGCTCAGGGGGTCCCGGGGAGCTGTTTTTT.

The CDR3 loop reads CASSYSTLGNTIYF. CDR3 nucleotide sequence: TGTGCCAGCAGTTACTCGACACTCGGAAACACCATATATTTT. The V gene is TRBV6-6, the J gene TRBJ1-3; D gene unclear. V was pared by 0 bases and J by 4 bases, with 7 bases between. CDR1 is MNHNY and CDR2 is SVGAGI in the germline V gene (reference sequence). The CDR3 is 14 amino acids.

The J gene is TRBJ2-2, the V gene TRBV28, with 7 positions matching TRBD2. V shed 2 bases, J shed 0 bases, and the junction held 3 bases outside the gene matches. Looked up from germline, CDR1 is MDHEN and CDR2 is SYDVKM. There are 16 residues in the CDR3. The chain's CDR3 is CASSLVRETNTGELFF. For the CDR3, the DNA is TGTGCCAGCAGTTTAGTGCGGGAGACGAACACCGGGGAGCTGTTTTTT.

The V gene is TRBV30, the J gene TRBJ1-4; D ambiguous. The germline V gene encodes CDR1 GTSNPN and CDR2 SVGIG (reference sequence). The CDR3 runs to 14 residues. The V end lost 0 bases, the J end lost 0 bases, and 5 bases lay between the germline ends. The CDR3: CAWSVRSTNEKLFF. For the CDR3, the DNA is TGTGCCTGGAGTGTACGGTCAACTAATGAAAAACTGTTTTTT.

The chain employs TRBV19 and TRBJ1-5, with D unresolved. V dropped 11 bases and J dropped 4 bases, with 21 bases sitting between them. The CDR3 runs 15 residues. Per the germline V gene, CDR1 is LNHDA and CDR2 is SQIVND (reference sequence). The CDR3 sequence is CASGAGSRINQPQHF. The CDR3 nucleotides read TGTGCCTCCGGAGCGGGCAGCCGAATTAATCAGCCCCAGCATTTT.

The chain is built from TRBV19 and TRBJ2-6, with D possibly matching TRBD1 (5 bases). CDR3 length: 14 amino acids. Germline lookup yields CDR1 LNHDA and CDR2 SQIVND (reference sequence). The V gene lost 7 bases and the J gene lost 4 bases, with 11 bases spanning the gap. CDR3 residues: CASKPGLGANVLTF. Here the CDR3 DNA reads TGTGCCAGTAAGCCAGGGTTGGGGGCCAACGTCCTGACTTTC.

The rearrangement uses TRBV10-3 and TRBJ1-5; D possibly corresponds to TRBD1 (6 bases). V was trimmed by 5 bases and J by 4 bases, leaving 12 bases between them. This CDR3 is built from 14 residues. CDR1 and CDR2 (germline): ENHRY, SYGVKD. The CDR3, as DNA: TGTGCCATCAGTCAGGGGCTCATTAATCAGCCCCAGCATTTT. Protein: CAISQGLINQPQHF.

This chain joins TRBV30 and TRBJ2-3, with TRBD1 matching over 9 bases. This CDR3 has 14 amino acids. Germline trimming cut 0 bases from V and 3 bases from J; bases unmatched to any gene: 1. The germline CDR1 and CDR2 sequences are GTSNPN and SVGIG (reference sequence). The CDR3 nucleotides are TGTGCCTGGAGTGTAGGACAGGGGACAGATACGCAGTATTTT. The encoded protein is CAWSVGQGTDTQYF.

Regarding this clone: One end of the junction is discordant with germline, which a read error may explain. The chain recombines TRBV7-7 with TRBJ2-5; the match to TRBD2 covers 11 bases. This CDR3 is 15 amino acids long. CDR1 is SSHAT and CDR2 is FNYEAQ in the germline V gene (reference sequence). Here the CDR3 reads CASSFRLAGQETQYF. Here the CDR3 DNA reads TGTGCTAGCAGCTTTAGACTAGCGGGGCAAGAGACCCAGTACTTC.

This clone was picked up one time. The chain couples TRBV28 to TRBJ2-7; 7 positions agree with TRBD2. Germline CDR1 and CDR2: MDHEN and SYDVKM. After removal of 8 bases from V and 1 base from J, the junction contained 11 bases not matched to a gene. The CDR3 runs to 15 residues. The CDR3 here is CASVPGLAVSYEQYF. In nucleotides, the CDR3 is TGTGCCAGCGTACCGGGTCTAGCGGTATCCTACGAGCAGTACTTC. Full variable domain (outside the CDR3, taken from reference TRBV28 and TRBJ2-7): DVKVTQSSRYLVKRTGEKVFLECVQDMDHENMFWYRQDPGLGLRLIYFSYDVKMKEKGDIPEGYSVSREKKERFSLILESASTNQTSMYLCASVPGLAVSYEQYFGPGTRLTVT.

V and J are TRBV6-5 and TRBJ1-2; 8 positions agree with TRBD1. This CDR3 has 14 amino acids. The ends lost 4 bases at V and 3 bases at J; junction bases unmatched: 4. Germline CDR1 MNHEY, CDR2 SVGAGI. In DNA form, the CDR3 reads TGTGCCAGCAGTTCCGGACAGGGCTACTATGGCTACACCTTC. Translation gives CASSSGQGYYGYTF.

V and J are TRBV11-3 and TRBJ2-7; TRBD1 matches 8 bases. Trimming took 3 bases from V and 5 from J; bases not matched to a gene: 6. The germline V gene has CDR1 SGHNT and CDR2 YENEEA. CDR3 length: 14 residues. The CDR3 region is CASSFGRGLNEQYF. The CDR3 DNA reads TGTGCCAGCAGCTTCGGCAGGGGGCTAAACGAGCAGTACTTC.

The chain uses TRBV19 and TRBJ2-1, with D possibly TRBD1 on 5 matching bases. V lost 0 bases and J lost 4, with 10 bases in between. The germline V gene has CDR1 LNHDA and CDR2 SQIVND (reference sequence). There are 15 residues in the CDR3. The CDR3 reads CASSIDGAGYNEQFF. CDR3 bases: TGTGCCAGTAGTATAGATGGTGCAGGGTACAATGAGCAGTTCTTC.